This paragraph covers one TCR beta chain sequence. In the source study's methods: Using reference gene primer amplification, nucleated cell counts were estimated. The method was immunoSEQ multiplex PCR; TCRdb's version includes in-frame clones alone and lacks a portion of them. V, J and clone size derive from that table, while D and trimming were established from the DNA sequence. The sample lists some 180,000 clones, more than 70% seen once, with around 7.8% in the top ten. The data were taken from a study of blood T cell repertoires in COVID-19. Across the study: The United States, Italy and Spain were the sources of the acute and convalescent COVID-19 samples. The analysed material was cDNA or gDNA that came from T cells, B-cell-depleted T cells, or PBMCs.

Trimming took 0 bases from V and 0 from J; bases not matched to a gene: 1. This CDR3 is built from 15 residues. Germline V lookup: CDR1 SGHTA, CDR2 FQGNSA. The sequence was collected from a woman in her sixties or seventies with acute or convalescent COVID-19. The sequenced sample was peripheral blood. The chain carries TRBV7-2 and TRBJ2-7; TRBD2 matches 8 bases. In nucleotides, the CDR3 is TGTGCCAGCAGCTTAGCTAGCGGGGCCTCCTACGAGCAGTACGTC. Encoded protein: CASSLASGASYEQYV.